This record concerns one T cell receptor (beta chain) sequence. Its antigen remains unidentified. There are no base qualities to consult, and no much larger clone falls within one base. This sample is drawn from a study of cytomegalovirus exposure and HLA in healthy donors (dated by TCRdb to about 2017). With regard to the full study: An earlier analysis of 587 of the donors reported 276 Gb of sequence data and about 100 million unique TCR beta sequences from roughly 180 million T cells. The study used immunosequencing to profile the T cell repertoires of several hundred subjects and linked those repertoires to cytomegalovirus serostatus. All discovery cohort repertoires had been generated on a single sequencing platform. In a later analysis, previously published TCR beta repertoires from 600 to 850 donors were re-analyzed and high-resolution HLA genotyping was added so that TCR occurrence patterns could be studied. Genome-wide SNP genotypes for about 55% of the 666 donors were used in a later genetic analysis, which treated that subset as a discovery cohort. Donor age, sex, ethnicity and CMV serostatus were collected together with the repertoire data. Rather than using new phenotypic data, the later analysis identified candidate immune exposures from TCR beta sequences and from how often those sequences occurred across donors. Approximately 300 gigabases of sequencing data and 70 million to 100 million unique TCR sequences made up an early release that covered 640 HLA-typed donors. In an earlier analysis of a few hundred of the donors, high-throughput TCR beta sequencing was used to judge whether each TCR beta V gene segment behaved as functional or pseudogenic. Among 300 to 450 genotyped donors of the cohort, an average of around 240,000 unique TCR beta nucleotide sequences were sequenced per donor, roughly 18% of them non-productive. High-throughput TCR immunosequencing, statistical association of individual TCRs with disease status, and machine learning were combined to predict cytomegalovirus infection status. Typing coverage varied by locus: 629-630 donors for A, B, C, DRB1 and DQB1; roughly 500 for DQA1; more than 600 for DPA1; roughly 450 for DPB1. A separate validation cohort of roughly 130 different subjects was used in addition to the approximately 610-subject first cohort. The aim of the study was to test whether cataloging public T cell receptors could identify signatures of past pathogen exposure. Because of strong linkage in the cohort, a handful of DR-DQ haplotypes were treated as single units for association and clustering. The genetic ancestry cluster associated with self-reported Caucasian donors included over 65% of the 398 genotyped donors. Class I and class II HLA loci were covered by the typing at four-digit resolution. The paper as a whole reports these results and caveats: Because HLA typing was unavailable for some donors at each locus, only the typed subset was used in association tests. In a later analysis, HLA-associated TCR beta chains were found to be more clonally expanded and to have lower generation probabilities than equally common non-associated chains. Sequencing depth was assumed to be roughly uniform across donors in the presence/absence analyses, though that assumption may not hold. A total of 150 to 200 TCR beta chains were listed by the study as associated with cytomegalovirus. A later genetic analysis associated a missense DCLRE1C variant with V-gene and J-gene trimming of TCR beta chains, and an independent cohort replicated the association. In a later analysis, 15,000 to 20,000 TCR beta sequences were associated with specific HLA alleles at a false discovery rate of 0.05. Some IMGT-functional V segments, including TRBV6-2 and TRBV6-3, could not be distinguished by the 87-base-pair reads and were therefore excluded. The earlier analysis of approximately 590 of the donors excluded 15 to 20 rarely observed V segments, including chromosome 9 orphons, because counts were too low. Broadly in line with IMGT annotations, most TCR beta V segments showed up in productive rearrangements about 87% or about 30% of the time in an earlier analysis of several hundred of the donors. This cohort had only TCR beta chains sequenced, and the lack of alpha or paired-chain data limited which features could be detected. Three of the identified cytomegalovirus-associated TCR beta chains were confirmed in vitro to be specific for cytomegalovirus antigens. A group of highly shared sequence variants was considered likely to be a technical artifact of the sequencing pipeline. Immune exposure information for the cohort was limited to CMV serostatus. According to a later genetic analysis, donors in an Asian-associated ancestry cluster had fewer N-insertions in productive TCRs than the approximately 690-donor mean. According to a later analysis, most CMV-associated TCR beta chains appeared to be HLA-restricted, and the HLA associations seemed to be driven largely by CMV exposure. According to a later analysis, TCR association rates differed among HLA loci, with DRB1 alleles showing the most associated TCRs and HLA-C alleles showing the fewest. In both the original and validation cohorts, the classifier was reported to diagnose cytomegalovirus status with high specificity and sensitivity. Strong co-occurrence of HLA alleles, especially DR and DQ, made assigning TCR associations to individual alleles difficult. While some public TCRs were present in many individuals, most TCR sequences turned up only very rarely across donors. It was suggested by the authors that the approach could potentially be generalized to other disease states and immunological phenotypes. According to a later analysis, parvovirus B19, influenza, CMV and Epstein-Barr virus appeared linked to several top co-occurrence clusters. A further reported finding was that TCR beta sequences accurately predicted the HLA-A and HLA-B alleles for most subjects in the first cohort. Linkage disequilibrium might explain the correlated functional status among segregating V segments, but an unknown experimental factor could not be ruled out.

The cohort was made up of roughly 670 healthy bone marrow donors. At the time of sampling, every cohort member was nominally healthy, though immune exposures that went unrecorded were likely present. The donor was CMV seropositive and belonged to the group of 250 to 350 seropositive cohort members. A peripheral blood sample was collected from each donor, and TCR beta sequencing was performed on peripheral blood mononuclear cells. Genomic DNA was extracted from the blood cell samples with the Qiagen DNeasy Blood Extraction Kit. The library was built by means of the immunoSEQ multiplex PCR assay. The multiplex PCR relied on a mix of 60 forward primers for TCR Vbeta segments and 13 reverse primers for TCR Jbeta segments. The CDR3 region of rearranged TCR beta genes was amplified from genomic DNA with a multiplex PCR assay. On the Illumina HiSeq System, the amplified TCR beta libraries were sequenced as 87-base-pair reads. The authors' analysis ran thus. In a later analysis, 77 million or so unique TCR beta chains were counted across the approximately 620 repertoires, and approximately 11 million of these chains were shared by at least two donors. To remove PCR and sequencing errors, raw reads were error-corrected and collapsed into unique sequences using a nearest-neighbor algorithm that merged closely related sequences. CDR3 sequences were aligned to IMGT reference sequences to assign V, D and J gene segments. For a sequence to be retained, at least a six-nucleotide match to both a V gene segment and a J gene segment was required. A rearrangement was called productive if the CDR3 had no stop codons and remained in frame with V and J, and every other rearrangement was called non-productive. Following IMGT convention, CDR3 was defined as the stretch from the second conserved V-encoded cysteine to the conserved J-encoded phenylalanine. In an earlier analysis of around 600 of the donors, sequences lacking an unambiguous match to a single V gene segment were excluded. An earlier analysis of fewer than 650 of the donors classified V segments as functional when productive rearrangements were above 56.7% and as segregating when the standard deviation between donors was above 5%. To diagnose cytomegalovirus status from the catalog of TCR beta chain sequences, a statistical classification framework was built. In a later analysis, V and J genes were assigned by comparing TCR nucleotide sequences against IMGT/GENE-DB human TR gene sequences. The TCRdist pipeline was used in a later analysis to assign CDR3 sequences and most-parsimonious VDJ recombination scenarios. In a later analysis, every TCR beta chain was defined by the combination of its CDR3 amino acid sequence and its V-gene family, and reads without a unique V-gene family were dropped. To address suspected cross-contamination and a sequencing artifact, a later analysis removed under 600 highly shared, low-generation-probability nucleotide sequences. A later analysis calculated a clonal expansion index for each public chain from normalized within-repertoire ranks of inferred template counts. In a later analysis, generation probabilities were computed using a VDJ recombination model fitted to out-of-frame rearrangements, and the results were checked against IGoR. Hypergeometric tests were used in a later analysis to score TCR-TCR, TCR-HLA and TCR-CMV co-occurrence, with a repertoire-size bias correction applied to the TCR pairs. A later analysis estimated false discovery rates by permuting HLA or CMV assignments 20 times. In a later analysis, co-occurring TCRs were grouped with DBSCAN, and TCRdist sequence similarity was added when clustering was performed within HLA-allele-positive subsets. Repertoires with fewer than 30,000 or more than 120,000 public chains were left out of co-occurrence clustering, as were five repertoires with anomalous nucleotide sharing. The immuneACCESS repertoire file appears here via TCRdb, limited to in-frame rearrangements. These files lack a portion of the clones; in checked studies, under half of the deficit traces to unresolved V genes, and the cause of the others is not known. V, J and clone size were drawn from that table, and D and trimming were deduced from the DNA. The sample yields some 150,000 clones; around 80% were counted once. The biggest ten clones account for over 5% of the sample.

V has 6 bases trimmed and J has 5 bases trimmed; junction bases matching no gene number 9. The CDR3 spans 15 residues, from the cysteine through the phenylalanine. Only the CDR3 part of the read is kept: 45 bases, read in frame from the first base. The germline V gene sets CDR1 to MDHEN and CDR2 to SYDVKM. The chain is assembled from TRBV28 and TRBJ1-4; 7 junctional bases match TRBD1. The TCR sequence derives from a woman aged 40 to 50 in good health and CMV-seropositive. The sequencing sample was made of PBMCs. The nucleotide sequence reads as follows: TGTGCCAGCAGCCCCCAGGGGGTCGAGAATGAAAAACTGTTTTTT. This codes for CASSPQGVENEKLFF. With the portions outside the CDR3 filled from the reference TRBV28 and TRBJ1-4 genes, the complete variable region becomes DVKVTQSSRYLVKRTGEKVFLECVQDMDHENMFWYRQDPGLGLRLIYFSYDVKMKEKGDIPEGYSVSREKKERFSLILESASTNQTSMYLCASSPQGVENEKLFFGSGTQLSVL.